This T cell receptor (beta chain) emerged from a study of CD8+CD57+ T cells in acquired aplastic anemia. As for this clonotype: What it binds is unknown.

The V end was cut by 3 bases, the J end by 5 bases, with 10 bases between. The CDR3 is 12 amino acids. The germline V gene encodes CDR1 SQVTM and CDR2 ANQGSEA. Findings of the study overall: The study found no significant CD8+ Simpson's diversity difference between patients and controls.

TCR beta VDJ combinations and CDR3 sequences were profiled from genomic DNA. Via MiXCR, TCRdb re-called the reads, giving one row per CDR3 protein. The table lists under 350,000 distinct CDR3 sequences, about 50% of them singletons, with approximately 1.3% in the top ten. An expansion of CD8+CD57+ cells by flow cytometry had been shown in patients chosen for sequencing. The sequencing sample was made of sorted CD4+, CD8+, or CD8+CD57+ T cells (not recorded which) from PBMCs. This receptor was identified in a human donor with aplastic anemia. The rearrangement uses TRBV29-1 and TRBJ1-2; D call uncertain. The CDR3 DNA sequence: TGCAGCGTTGATACCGGTGCGTATGGCTACACCTTC. As protein: CSVDTGAYGYTF.